Listed here is a single T cell receptor (beta chain). The antigen is unknown. It was 200 ng DNA, about 30,000 T cell genomes, that sorted-subset replicate PCRs used. Per the study methods: There were no quality scores in the junction-only immunoSEQ sequences, so filtering differed. Assay: immunoSEQ multiplex PCR; the TCRdb copy retains only in-frame clones and omits some. V and J calls and clone size come straight from that table; D and trimming were deduced from the DNA. The repertoire includes about 1 million clones, approximately 76% of them detected once, and approximately 1.3% sits in the top ten. This CDR3 region has 13 residues. Looked up from germline, CDR1 is MNHNS and CDR2 is SASEGT. Losses at the gene ends were 9 bases for V and 8 bases for J; bases not matched to a gene: 9. These data come from a study of shared clonotypes between healthy human individuals. The study, taken as a whole, reports: Non-shared clonotypes had lower generation probabilities than those shared by all four donors.

The gene calls are TRBV6-1 and TRBJ1-1; 10 nucleotides align to TRBD1. The source of this sequence is a man aged 18 to 30 in good health. The sequenced sample consisted of memory CD4+ T cells sorted from blood. Subset here: CD45RA-negative fraction. The CDR3 DNA reads TGTGCCAGTGGGATGACAGGGGGCTTAGAAGCTTTCTTT. Translated, it gives CASGMTGGLEAFF.